Listed here is a single TCR beta chain. A multiplex PCR was run with 60 Vbeta primers and 13 Jbeta primers. Here immunoSEQ multiplex PCR was the method, and the copy in TCRdb shows in-frame clones only, minus some. Of approximately 300,000 clones listed, roughly 80% are singletons. This sample was taken from a study of cytomegalovirus exposure and HLA in healthy donors. Looking at the study overall: Among the 370 or so donors who were genotyped, 70% to 90% fell in the genetic ancestry cluster that is associated with self-reported Caucasian donors.

CDR1 is MNHNS, CDR2 SASEGT, per germline. CDR3 length: 22 residues. The trim removed 1 base at V and 0 bases at J, leaving 17 bases unmatched. The rearrangement uses TRBV6-1 and TRBJ1-4; 10 nucleotides align to TRBD1. The receptor was derived from a girl aged 2-10 years in good health and CMV-seronegative. The sequenced sample consisted of PBMCs. In nucleotides, the CDR3 is TGTGCCAGCAGTGAAGGACTAGACAGGGGGCGCCCATTTTGGTCAACTAATGAAAAACTGTTTTTT. This sequence encodes CASSEGLDRGRPFWSTNEKLFF.